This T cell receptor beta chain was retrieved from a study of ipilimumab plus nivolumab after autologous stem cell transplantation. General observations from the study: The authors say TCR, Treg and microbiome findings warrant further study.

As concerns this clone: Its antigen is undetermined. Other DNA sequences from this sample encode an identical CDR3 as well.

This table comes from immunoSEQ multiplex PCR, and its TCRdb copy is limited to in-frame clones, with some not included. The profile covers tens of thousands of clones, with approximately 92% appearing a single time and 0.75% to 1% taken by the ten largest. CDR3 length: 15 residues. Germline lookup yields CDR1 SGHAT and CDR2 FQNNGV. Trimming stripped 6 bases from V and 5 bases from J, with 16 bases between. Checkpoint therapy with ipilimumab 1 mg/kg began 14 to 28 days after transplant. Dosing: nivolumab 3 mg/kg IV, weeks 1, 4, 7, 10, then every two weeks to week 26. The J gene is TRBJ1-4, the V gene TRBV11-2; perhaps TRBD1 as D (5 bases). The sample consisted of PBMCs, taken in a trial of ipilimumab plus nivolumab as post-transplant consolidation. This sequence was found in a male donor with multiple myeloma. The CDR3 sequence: CASSPRQGRNEKLFF. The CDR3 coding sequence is TGTGCCAGCAGTCCCCGGCAGGGCAGGAATGAAAAACTGTTTTTT.